These 22 T cell receptor beta chains were all obtained from the same sample, sequenced in a study of OX40 agonist ivuxolimab in advanced cancers. Repertoires were generated with immunoSEQ multiplex PCR, while TCRdb's copy carries only in-frame clones and drops some. The sample consists of 60,000 or so clones, 80% to 95% of them appearing once. The sequencing here drew on CD4+ or CD8+ T cells sorted from blood, taken in a trial of the OX40 agonist ivuxolimab. These receptor sequences come from an adult with an advanced solid tumor such as melanoma, head and neck, liver or kidney cancer.

J is TRBJ2-1 and V is TRBV25-1; D is possibly TRBD1 or TRBD2 (7 bases each). The CDR3 runs 13 residues. The germline V and J ends were trimmed by 8 bases and 9 bases, with 17 bases remaining between them. Germline assignment: CDR1 MGHDK and CDR2 SYGVNS. The CDR3 protein is CASGEQGRGEQFF. The CDR3 nucleotides are TGTGCCAGCGGAGAACAGGGGAGGGGTGAGCAGTTCTTC.

This chain connects TRBV28 to TRBJ2-3; perhaps TRBD2 as D (5 bases). V gave up 6 bases and J gave up 0 bases, with 13 bases separating them. This CDR3 region has 15 residues. CDR1 is MDHEN, CDR2 SYDVKM, per germline. Here the CDR3 reads CASRGRVSSTDTQYF. For the CDR3, the DNA is TGTGCCAGCAGGGGGAGAGTATCTAGCACAGATACGCAGTATTTT.

The table lists this clone with a few counts. The rearrangement joins TRBV5-5 to TRBJ1-1; D not certain. This CDR3 contains 13 residues. Germline CDR1 and CDR2: SGHKS and YYEKEE (reference sequence). With 2 bases removed from V and 0 bases from J, the gap between germline ends came to 5 bases. CDR3 DNA: TGTGCCAGCAGCTTCACAATGAACACTGAAGCTTTCTTT. Protein: CASSFTMNTEAFF.

J is TRBJ2-7 and V is TRBV2; D is undetermined. The CDR3 has 13 amino acids. The V and J ends lost 4 bases and 6 bases respectively, with 13 bases between them. Germline values: CDR1 SNHLY, CDR2 FYNNEI. CDR3 bases: TGTGCCAGCAGTGCTAACAGTTTTTCCGAGCAGTACGTC. Amino acids: CASSANSFSEQYV.

The chain carries TRBV10-3 and TRBJ2-7; D might be TRBD1 (5 bases). The CDR3 runs to 17 residues. CDR1 is ENHRY, CDR2 SYGVKD, per germline. Trimming cost V 5 bases and J 2 bases, with 22 bases left between them. The CDR3 nucleotides are TGTGCCATCAGTCAAACAGTCGGGCAGGGCCTCACCTACGAGCAGTACTTC. Protein: CAISQTVGQGLTYEQYF.

The chain carries TRBV15 and TRBJ2-1; D not certain. The CDR3 extends over 14 amino acids. Per germline, CDR1 LNHNV and CDR2 YYDKDF (reference sequence). Trimming removed 3 bases from V and 9 bases from J, with 15 bases in between. The CDR3 region is CATSSISKWGEQFF. DNA for the CDR3: TGTGCCACCAGCAGTATATCTAAATGGGGTGAGCAGTTCTTC.

The gene calls are TRBV6-1 and TRBJ2-1, with a possible D match to TRBD1 (6 bases). V lost 2 bases and J lost 3, with 14 bases in between. The V gene's germline CDR1 is MNHNS and CDR2 SASEGT. This CDR3 is 16 amino acids long. Here the CDR3 DNA reads TGTGCCAGCAGTGAACAGGGACACCCGAACTACAATGAGCAGTTCTTC. Residues: CASSEQGHPNYNEQFF.

The genes are TRBV30 and TRBJ1-4; the D is unclear. V gave up 2 bases and J gave up 3 bases, with 7 bases separating them. Germline V CDR1 and CDR2: GTSNPN, SVGIG (reference sequence). This CDR3 comprises 13 residues. The DNA for the CDR3 is TGTGCCTGGAGTACTGGATCTAATGAAAAACTGTTTTTT. Translated: CAWSTGSNEKLFF.

This chain uses TRBV6-6 with TRBJ1-1; the D is unclear. Germline CDR1 and CDR2: MNHNY and SVGAGI (reference sequence). CDR3 length: 9 amino acids. The CDR3 DNA is TGTGCGGTGGGAGATAAAGCTTTCTTT. Encoded protein: CAVGDKAFF.

This clone is a singleton in its sample. The chain links TRBV7-8 to TRBJ2-7; the D is unclear. Germline V gene sequence: CDR1 SGHVS, CDR2 FQNEAQ. Between the trimmed V and J ends, which lost 1 base and 7 bases, there was a span of 8 bases. The CDR3 is made up of 12 amino acids. The CDR3 is CASSLGGLEQYV. DNA of the CDR3: TGTGCCAGCAGCTTAGGAGGTTTGGAGCAGTACGTC.

The rearrangement links TRBV28 to TRBJ1-5, with a possible D match to TRBD1 (5 bases). Per the germline V gene, CDR1 is MDHEN and CDR2 is SYDVKM. V was shortened by 7 bases and J by 2 bases, with 21 bases between the two germline ends. This CDR3 is built from 17 residues. The CDR3 nucleotides are TGTGCCAGCACCCTTGGGGCTTTCTATCAGGGCAATCAGCCCCAGCATTTT. The encoded protein is CASTLGAFYQGNQPQHF.

The rearrangement uses TRBV4-3 and TRBJ2-1; 9 nucleotides align to TRBD2. Germline trimming cut 0 bases from V and 9 bases from J; bases unmatched to any gene: 15. Germline V lookup: CDR1 LGHNA, CDR2 YSLEER. The CDR3 covers 18 residues. This CDR3 reads CASSQDSGREGLGGEQFF. The CDR3 bases are TGCGCCAGCAGCCAAGATTCAGGGCGGGAGGGCCTAGGTGGTGAGCAGTTCTTC.

This chain connects TRBV19 to TRBJ1-5; D is ambiguous. The CDR3 has 15 residues. The germline V gene encodes CDR1 LNHDA and CDR2 SQIVND (reference sequence). Trimming removed 11 bases from V and 6 bases from J, with 23 bases in between. This CDR3 is CAGMQVGSLIQPQHF. The CDR3 DNA reads as TGTGCCGGTATGCAAGTTGGCAGCCTCATTCAGCCCCAGCATTTT.

There are a few counts of this clone. The chain joins TRBV28 to TRBJ1-1; D unresolved. This CDR3 comprises 13 residues. Germline V gene data show CDR1 as MDHEN and CDR2 as SYDVKM. Trimming removed 3 bases from V and 4 bases from J, with 9 bases in between. Here the CDR3 DNA reads TGTGCCAGCAGTTTTGGGAAGTCCACTGAAGCTTTCTTT. Translation: CASSFGKSTEAFF. Based on the CDR3 plus reference TRBV28 and TRBJ1-1, the full variable domain is DVKVTQSSRYLVKRTGEKVFLECVQDMDHENMFWYRQDPGLGLRLIYFSYDVKMKEKGDIPEGYSVSREKKERFSLILESASTNQTSMYLCASSFGKSTEAFFGQGTRLTVV.

The chain combines TRBV11-2 with TRBJ1-1, with D unresolved. Trimming left V 0 bases short and J 7 bases short, with 12 bases between. Looked up from germline, CDR1 is SGHAT and CDR2 is FQNNGV. This CDR3 spans 14 amino acids. CDR3 in amino acids: CASSLEGRGFEAFF. DNA for the CDR3: TGTGCCAGCAGCTTAGAGGGTCGCGGCTTTGAAGCTTTCTTT.

The V and J genes are TRBV6-5 and TRBJ2-7; D not certain. Trimming cost V 6 bases and J 5 bases, with 11 bases left between them. The CDR3 is made up of 12 amino acids. Germline CDR1 and CDR2: MNHEY and SVGAGI. The CDR3 DNA follows: TGTGCCAGCAGCTCTGGGTCGGACGAGCAGTACTTC. It codes for CASSSGSDEQYF.

This chain uses TRBV30 with TRBJ1-6, with D possibly TRBD1 on 6 matching bases. The CDR3 loop spans 15 amino acids. The ends were cut back, 4 bases at V and 4 bases at J, with 14 bases in the middle. Germline V gives CDR1 GTSNPN, CDR2 SVGIG (reference sequence). CDR3 sequence reads: CAWNLGALYNSPLHF. In DNA form, the CDR3 reads TGTGCCTGGAATTTGGGGGCCCTATATAATTCACCCCTCCACTTT.

V usage is TRBV28 and J usage is TRBJ2-3; weak D call: TRBD1 (6 bases). The length of the CDR3 is 15 residues. V lost 4 bases and J 0 bases, leaving 11 bases between the germline ends. CDR1 and CDR2 (germline): MDHEN, SYDVKM. Here the CDR3 reads CASSYRTVSTDTQYF. In nucleotides, the CDR3 is TGTGCCAGCAGTTATCGGACAGTTAGCACAGATACGCAGTATTTT. The full variable domain, rest sourced from reference TRBV28 and TRBJ2-3, is DVKVTQSSRYLVKRTGEKVFLECVQDMDHENMFWYRQDPGLGLRLIYFSYDVKMKEKGDIPEGYSVSREKKERFSLILESASTNQTSMYLCASSYRTVSTDTQYFGPGTRLTVL.

The chain uses TRBV29-1 and TRBJ2-1, with D possibly being TRBD1 or TRBD2 (6 bases each). This CDR3 has 11 amino acids. The V and J ends lost 4 bases and 12 bases respectively, with 13 bases between them. Germline CDR1 reads SQVTM; CDR2 reads ANQGSEA. CDR3 amino acids: CSVGRGVWQFF. Here the CDR3 DNA reads TGCAGCGTTGGAAGGGGGGTGTGGCAGTTCTTC.

This chain joins TRBV6-1 and TRBJ1-1, with 7 positions matching TRBD1. This CDR3 contains 17 residues. In germline, CDR1 is MNHNS, CDR2 SASEGT. The junction had 12 bases not matched to a gene; V was cut back by 4 bases and J by 1 base. The CDR3 region is CASSVEGAQRRNTEAFF. For the CDR3, the DNA is TGTGCCAGCAGTGTCGAGGGGGCTCAACGCAGGAACACTGAAGCTTTCTTT.

V usage is TRBV7-2 and J usage is TRBJ1-5, with TRBD1 identical over 7 bases. V shed 2 bases, J shed 5 bases, and the junction held 6 bases outside the gene matches. The CDR3 is made up of 15 amino acids. Per the germline V gene, CDR1 is SGHTA and CDR2 is FQGNSA. The CDR3 nucleotides are TGTGCCAGCAGCTTAAGACAGGGATGGGATCAGCCCCAGCATTTT. As protein: CASSLRQGWDQPQHF.

The rearrangement joins TRBV15 to TRBJ1-2; D not certain. The germline V gene has CDR1 LNHNV and CDR2 YYDKDF (reference sequence). Trimming cost V 1 base and J 8 bases, with 11 bases left between them. The CDR3 extends over 13 amino acids. The CDR3 is CATSRVGFYGYTF. For the CDR3, the DNA is TGTGCCACCAGCAGAGTAGGTTTCTACGGCTACACCTTC.